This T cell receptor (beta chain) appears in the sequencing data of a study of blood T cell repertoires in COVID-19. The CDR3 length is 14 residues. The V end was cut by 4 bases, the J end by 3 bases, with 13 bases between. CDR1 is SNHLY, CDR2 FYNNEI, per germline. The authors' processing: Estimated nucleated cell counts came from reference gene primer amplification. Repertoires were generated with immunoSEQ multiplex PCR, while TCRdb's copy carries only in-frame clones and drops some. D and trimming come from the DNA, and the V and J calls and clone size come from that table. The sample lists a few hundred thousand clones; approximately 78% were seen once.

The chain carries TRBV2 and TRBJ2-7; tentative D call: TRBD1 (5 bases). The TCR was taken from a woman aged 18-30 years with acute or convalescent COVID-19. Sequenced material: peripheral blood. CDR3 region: CASSVGALYYEQYF. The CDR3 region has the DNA TGTGCCAGCAGTGTTGGGGCACTTTACTACGAGCAGTACTTC.